These 18 T cell receptor beta chains were sequenced from one sample in a study of cytomegalovirus exposure and HLA in healthy donors. The study ran its PCR with 60 Vbeta and 13 Jbeta primers. Profiled with immunoSEQ multiplex PCR; TCRdb holds only in-frame clones, not every one. The sample contains more than 150,000 clones, about 85% of which appear only once. Input material: PBMCs. These receptor sequences come from a woman aged 18-30 years in good health and CMV-seronegative.

Points on this clone: Compared with germline, one end of the junction differs, possibly owing to a read error. The chain combines TRBV11-2 with TRBJ1-1; perhaps TRBD1 as D (6 bases). From germline, CDR1 is SGHAT and CDR2 FQNNGV. The CDR3 runs 14 residues. The CDR3 DNA reads as TGCGCCAGCAGCCATGACAGGACCGGCACTGAAGCTTTCTTT. Protein sequence: CASSHDRTGTEAFF.

The chain employs TRBV7-2 and TRBJ2-7; D is possibly TRBD1 (5 bases). Trimming shortened V by 3 bases and J by 0 bases, and 12 bases separated the two germline ends. CDR1 and CDR2 (germline): SGHTA, FQGNSA. The CDR3 spans 15 residues. The chain's CDR3 is CASSLTALNSYEQYF. DNA of the CDR3: TGTGCCAGCAGCTTGACAGCGCTAAACTCCTACGAGCAGTACTTC.

The gene calls are TRBV5-1 and TRBJ2-7, with 12 bases fitting TRBD1. The CDR3 runs 15 residues. The germline gives CDR1 SGHRS, CDR2 YFSETQ. V trimming: 6 bases; J trimming: 6 bases; junction bases outside the gene matches: 10. This chain's CDR3 is CASTITGTGGAEQYF. As DNA, the CDR3 is TGCGCCAGCACCATAACCGGGACAGGGGGCGCCGAGCAGTACTTC.

This clone is a singleton in its sample. The chain joins TRBV7-9 to TRBJ2-3; 8 bases align to TRBD1. This CDR3 contains 16 residues. Germline V CDR1 and CDR2: SEHNR, FQNEAQ (reference sequence). V shed 3 bases, J shed 3 bases, and the junction held 8 bases outside the gene matches. The CDR3 sequence: CASSFRTGLRTDTQYF. DNA for the CDR3: TGTGCCAGCAGCTTCCGGACAGGGCTTCGGACAGATACGCAGTATTTT.

V and J are TRBV5-8 and TRBJ1-1; D call uncertain. The germline CDR1 and CDR2 sequences are SGHTS and YDEGEE. V gave up 4 bases and J gave up 4 bases, with 14 bases separating them. This CDR3 comprises 14 residues. CDR3 in DNA: TGTGCCAGCAGCCGGAGGGTAGGCGGCACTGAAGCTTTCTTT. This encodes CASSRRVGGTEAFF.

DNA of the CDR3: TGCGCCAGTCGGCCGGGACAGGCGAACACCGGGGAGCTGTTTTTT. Translating it yields CASRPGQANTGELFF. V gene TRBV5-1 combines with J gene TRBJ2-2; 8 positions agree with TRBD1. The CDR3 is made up of 15 amino acids. After removal of 8 bases from V and 0 bases from J, the junction contained 6 bases not matched to a gene. Germline V lookup: CDR1 SGHRS, CDR2 YFSETQ.

The chain uses TRBV7-2 and TRBJ2-1, with a possible D match to TRBD1 (7 bases). CDR1 SGHTA and CDR2 FQGNSA come from the germline V gene. This CDR3 has 14 amino acids. The V end lost 1 base, the J end lost 10 bases, and 14 bases lay between the germline ends. CDR3 residues: CASSLVLAGGEQFF. CDR3 DNA: TGTGCCAGCAGCTTAGTGCTAGCAGGGGGGGAGCAGTTCTTC.

The rearrangement uses TRBV7-3 and TRBJ1-1; a weak D match, TRBD1 (6 bases). Trimming left V 5 bases short and J 5 bases short, with 15 bases between. The CDR3 spans 14 residues. Germline assignment: CDR1 SGHTA and CDR2 FQGTGA. The CDR3 nucleotides are TGTGCCAGCAGCCCCGCCCCCCAGGGGACTGAAGCTTTCTTT. Its translation: CASSPAPQGTEAFF.

This chain connects TRBV18 to TRBJ2-1; 8 nucleotides agree with TRBD2. The CDR3 contains 14 residues. Trimming removed 2 bases from V and 8 bases from J; junction bases left unmatched: 5. The germline V gene has CDR1 KGHSH and CDR2 LQKENI. CDR3 DNA sequence: TGTGCCAGCTCACCAGCGGGGGGTGTCTATGAGCAGTTCTTC. The encoded protein is CASSPAGGVYEQFF.

V usage is TRBV6-1 and J usage is TRBJ1-1; D gene ambiguous. The V end was cut by 4 bases, the J end by 7 bases, with 16 bases between. The CDR3 spans 14 residues. Germline lookup yields CDR1 MNHNS and CDR2 SASEGT. CDR3 region: CASSVSVEANEAFF. CDR3 coding DNA: TGTGCCAGCAGTGTAAGCGTGGAGGCAAATGAAGCTTTCTTT.

CDR3 region: CASSLLTGLGAEAFF. The CDR3 DNA reads as TGTGCCAGCAGTTTATTGACAGGGTTGGGGGCTGAAGCTTTCTTT. The chain uses TRBV28 and TRBJ1-1, with 7 nucleotides matching TRBD1. Trimming cost V 1 base and J 6 bases; bases outside gene matches: 8. Per germline, CDR1 MDHEN and CDR2 SYDVKM. The CDR3 covers 15 residues.

The V and J genes are TRBV4-3 and TRBJ2-7, with 11 bases fitting TRBD2. V lost 1 base, J lost 2 bases, and 10 bases stayed unmatched. The germline V gene encodes CDR1 LGHNA and CDR2 YSLEER. This CDR3 contains 18 residues. This CDR3 reads CASSQGSPLAGGTYEQYF. Written as DNA, the CDR3 is TGCGCCAGCAGCCAAGGTTCCCCCCTAGCGGGGGGAACCTACGAGCAGTACTTC.

This chain uses TRBV28 with TRBJ2-7, with unresolved D. CDR3 length equals 12 residues. V lost 5 bases and J lost 2, with 7 bases in between. Germline V gene data show CDR1 as MDHEN and CDR2 as SYDVKM. In DNA, the CDR3 is TGTGCCAGCAGTACTATCCCCTACGAGCAGTACTTC. Protein sequence: CASSTIPYEQYF. Full variable domain (outside the CDR3, taken from reference TRBV28 and TRBJ2-7): DVKVTQSSRYLVKRTGEKVFLECVQDMDHENMFWYRQDPGLGLRLIYFSYDVKMKEKGDIPEGYSVSREKKERFSLILESASTNQTSMYLCASSTIPYEQYFGPGTRLTVT.

The genes are TRBV28 and TRBJ1-6; the D is unclear. The CDR3 totals 16 residues. CDR1 and CDR2 from the germline V gene are MDHEN and SYDVKM. The germline V and J ends were trimmed by 2 bases and 8 bases, with 16 bases remaining between them. The CDR3: CASSLGSGSFYSPLHF. Written as DNA, the CDR3 is TGTGCCAGCAGTTTAGGGTCAGGTTCCTTCTATTCACCCCTCCACTTT.

The chain links TRBV27 to TRBJ1-1; TRBD1 is a possible D gene (5 bases). Germline-derived CDR1 and CDR2 are MNHEY and SMNVEV (reference sequence). The CDR3 length is 14 residues. V was pared by 6 bases and J by 1 base, with 12 bases between. The CDR3 bases are TGTGCCAGCAGGGTGGGGCAGGCGAACACTGAAGCTTTCTTT. Its protein is CASRVGQANTEAFF.

The chain combines TRBV19 with TRBJ2-3; 10 nucleotides line up with TRBD2. CDR3 size: 15 residues. The V segment lost 5 bases and the J segment 2 bases; nucleotides outside the gene matches: 4. Per the germline V gene, CDR1 is LNHDA and CDR2 is SQIVND (reference sequence). CDR3 amino acids: CASSFTSGDTDTQYF. The CDR3 nucleotides read TGTGCCAGTAGTTTCACTAGCGGGGACACAGATACGCAGTATTTT.

The chain has TRBV10-3 and TRBJ1-5; D gene uncertain. Trimming shortened V by 4 bases and J by 4 bases, and 8 bases separated the two germline ends. The CDR3 covers 13 residues. Germline CDR1 reads ENHRY; CDR2 reads SYGVKD. The CDR3 region is CAISGATNQPQHF. As DNA, the CDR3 is TGTGCCATCAGTGGTGCCACTAATCAGCCCCAGCATTTT.

The rearrangement links TRBV18 to TRBJ2-7; D may be TRBD1 (5 bases). Trimming cost V 4 bases and J 7 bases, with 14 bases left between them. This CDR3 is built from 13 residues. The germline gives CDR1 KGHSH, CDR2 LQKENI. The CDR3 loop is CASSHLDREEQYF. In DNA, the CDR3 is TGTGCCAGCTCACACCTCGACAGAGAAGAGCAGTACTTC.